The clone carrying this TCR beta chain has ten or more counts. Its antigen is currently unknown. This entry is derived from a study of T cells in Graves' hyperthyroidism and ophthalmopathy. On the study more broadly: Peripheral blood was taken when the disease was first diagnosed, before any treatment began. Notes on the study in general: Most thyroid-expanded clonotypes above 0.001 were also found in blood.

Template material for amplifying TCR beta CDR3 regions consisted of RNA transcripts. An initial round of RT-PCR targeting the TCR CDR3 relied on the HTBI primer set. TCRdb processed the multiplex PCR reads anew with MiXCR; each CDR3 protein has one entry. Of 300,000 to 450,000 distinct CDR3 sequences in the sample, approximately 14% were seen once. Patients aged 18 to 65 had newly diagnosed hyperthyroidism of under 2 months' duration. The sample of blood was obtained at first hyperthyroidism diagnosis (before any ophthalmopathy symptoms). What was sequenced was blood. This sequence was found in a woman in her late teens or twenties with Graves' hyperthyroidism that later progressed to Graves' ophthalmopathy.

For the CDR3, the DNA is TGCAGTGCGTCCAGGGGGCTCGTCGGGAGGGAGGGCGAGCAGTACTTC. The encoded protein is CSASRGLVGREGEQYF. J is TRBJ2-7 and V is TRBV20-1; D may match TRBD1 or TRBD2 (8 bases each). V was clipped by 6 bases and J by 6 bases, with 27 bases between them. Germline CDR1 is DFQATT and CDR2 is SNEGSKA (reference sequence). CDR3 length: 16 residues.